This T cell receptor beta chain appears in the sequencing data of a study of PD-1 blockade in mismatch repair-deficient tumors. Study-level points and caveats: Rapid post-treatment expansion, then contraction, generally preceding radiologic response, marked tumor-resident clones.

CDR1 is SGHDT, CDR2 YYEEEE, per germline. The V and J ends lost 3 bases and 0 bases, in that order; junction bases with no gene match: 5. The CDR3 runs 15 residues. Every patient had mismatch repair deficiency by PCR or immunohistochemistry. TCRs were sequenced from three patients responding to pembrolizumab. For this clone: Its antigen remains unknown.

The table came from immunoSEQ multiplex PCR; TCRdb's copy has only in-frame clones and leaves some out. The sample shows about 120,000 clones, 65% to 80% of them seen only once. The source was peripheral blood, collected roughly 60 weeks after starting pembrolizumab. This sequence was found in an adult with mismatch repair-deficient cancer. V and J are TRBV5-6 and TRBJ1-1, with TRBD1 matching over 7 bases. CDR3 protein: CASSSTGQMNTEAFF. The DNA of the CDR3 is TGTGCCAGCAGCTCGACAGGGCAAATGAACACTGAAGCTTTCTTT.